This entry features one T cell receptor beta chain sequence. Its antigen remains undetermined. Per-base qualities were not stored, and no clone one base away is much larger. Via the germline V gene, CDR1 is MGHRA and CDR2 YSYEKL. The CDR3 goes from the cysteine to the phenylalanine over 18 residues. The entry retains the CDR3 DNA only, 54 bases that are in frame from base 1. Trimming takes 0 bases off V and 2 bases off J; junction bases not matched to a gene: 10. The sample comes from a study of cytomegalovirus exposure and HLA in healthy donors (dated by TCRdb to 2015 to 2018). About the investigation overall: In an earlier analysis of approximately 500 of the donors, 276 Gb of sequence data and 90 million to 120 million unique TCR beta sequences from about 180 million T cells were reported. An early release covering roughly 600 HLA-typed donors comprised about 300 gigabases of sequencing data and about 90 million unique TCR sequences. Among the 398 genotyped donors, about 83% belonged to the genetic ancestry cluster associated with self-reported Caucasian donors. The aim of the study was to test whether cataloging public T cell receptors could identify signatures of past pathogen exposure. The study profiled the T cell repertoires of under 850 subjects by immunosequencing and related them to cytomegalovirus serostatus. A separate validation cohort of 100 to 150 different subjects was used in addition to the roughly 700-subject first cohort. The study combined high-throughput TCR immunosequencing, statistical association of individual TCRs with disease status, and machine learning to predict cytomegalovirus infection status. A later analysis re-analyzed previously published TCR beta repertoires from hundreds of donors and added high-resolution HLA genotyping to study TCR occurrence patterns. In the later analysis, no new phenotypic data were used to find candidate immune exposures; instead, reliance was placed on TCR beta sequences and their occurrence across donors. An earlier analysis of roughly 600 of the donors used high-throughput TCR beta sequencing to judge whether each TCR beta V gene segment behaved as functional or pseudogenic. Donor age, sex, ethnicity and CMV serostatus were compiled together with the repertoire data. A later genetic analysis used genome-wide SNP genotypes for about 65% of the 666 donors, treating that subset as a discovery cohort. All discovery cohort repertoires had been generated on a single sequencing platform. Class I and class II HLA loci were covered by the typing at four-digit resolution. The number of typed donors differed by locus: about 629-630 for A, B, C, DRB1 and DQB1; about 520 for DQA1; roughly 600 for DPA1; and 400 to 480 for DPB1. Because of strong linkage in the cohort, roughly five DR-DQ haplotypes were treated as single units for association and clustering. Among roughly 370 genotyped donors of the cohort, an average of 235,054 unique TCR beta nucleotide sequences were sequenced per donor, roughly 18% of them non-productive. General study outcomes and caveats: A few of the identified cytomegalovirus-associated TCR beta chains were confirmed in vitro to be specific for cytomegalovirus antigens. A later analysis reported that several top co-occurrence clusters appeared linked to parvovirus B19, influenza, CMV and Epstein-Barr virus. Sequencing depth was assumed to be roughly uniform across donors in the presence/absence analyses, though that assumption may not hold. The classifier was reported to diagnose cytomegalovirus status with high specificity and sensitivity in both the original cohort and the validation cohort. A further reported finding was that TCR beta sequences accurately predicted the HLA-A and HLA-B alleles for most subjects in the first cohort. At a false discovery rate of 0.05, a later analysis linked about 16,000 TCR beta sequences to specific HLA alleles. The authors suggested that the approach could potentially be extended to other disease states and immunological phenotypes. According to a later analysis, TCR association rates differed among HLA loci, with DRB1 alleles showing the most associated TCRs and HLA-C alleles showing the fewest. This cohort had only TCR beta chains sequenced, and the lack of alpha or paired-chain data limited which features could be detected. In an earlier analysis of several hundred of the donors, most TCR beta V segments were observed in productive rearrangements about 90% or about 30% of the time, broadly matching IMGT annotations. In the study, roughly 160 TCR beta chains were listed as associated with cytomegalovirus. A later genetic analysis associated a missense DCLRE1C variant with V-gene and J-gene trimming of TCR beta chains, and an independent cohort replicated the association. Correlated functional status among segregating V segments might be attributable to linkage disequilibrium, but an unknown experimental factor could not be ruled out. Some IMGT-functional V segments, including TRBV6-2 and TRBV6-3, could not be distinguished by the 87-base-pair reads and were therefore excluded. According to a later genetic analysis, donors in an Asian-associated ancestry cluster had fewer N-insertions in productive TCRs than the approximately 650-donor mean. For the cohort, immune exposure information was limited to CMV serostatus. Most TCR sequences were seen in very few donors, while some public TCRs were found in many individuals. Over 15 rarely observed V segments, including chromosome 9 orphons, were excluded from the earlier analysis of some 590 of the donors because counts were too low. Compared with equally common non-associated chains, HLA-associated TCR beta chains in a later analysis were more clonally expanded and had lower generation probabilities. Because HLA typing was missing for some donors at each locus, association tests included only the typed subset. When HLA alleles, especially DR and DQ, strongly co-occurred, TCR associations were difficult to assign to individual alleles. Most CMV-associated TCR beta chains appeared to be HLA-restricted in a later analysis, and the HLA associations seemed to be driven largely by CMV exposure. A cluster of highly shared sequence variants was judged likely to represent a technical artifact of the sequencing pipeline.

The cohort was made up of about 670 healthy bone marrow donors. All cohort members were sampled while nominally healthy, although unrecorded immune exposures were likely present. The donor was CMV seropositive and belonged to the group of about 290 seropositive cohort members. Every donor gave a peripheral blood sample, and the peripheral blood mononuclear cells from that sample were used for TCR beta sequencing. The Qiagen DNeasy Blood Extraction Kit was used to extract genomic DNA from the blood cell samples. The library relied on the immunoSEQ multiplex PCR assay. The multiplex PCR relied on a mix of 60 forward primers for TCR Vbeta segments and 13 reverse primers for TCR Jbeta segments. A multiplex PCR assay on genomic DNA amplified the CDR3 region of rearranged TCR beta genes. The amplified TCR beta libraries were sequenced on the Illumina HiSeq System as 87-base-pair reads. In the original analysis: Across the roughly 700 repertoires, a later analysis counted some 80 million unique TCR beta chains, 9 million to 14 million of which were shared by at least two donors. Raw reads were error-corrected and collapsed into unique sequences with a nearest-neighbor algorithm that merged closely related sequences to remove PCR and sequencing errors. V, D and J gene segments were assigned by aligning CDR3 sequences to IMGT reference sequences. Each retained sequence needed at least a six-nucleotide match to both a V gene segment and a J gene segment. Rearrangements were called productive when the CDR3 lacked stop codons and stayed in frame with V and J; all others were non-productive. Following IMGT convention, CDR3 was defined as the stretch from the second conserved V-encoded cysteine to the conserved J-encoded phenylalanine. In an earlier analysis of some 550 of the donors, sequences lacking an unambiguous match to a single V gene segment were excluded. An earlier analysis of fewer than 650 of the donors classified V segments as functional when productive rearrangements were above 56.7% and as segregating when the standard deviation between donors was above 5%. To diagnose cytomegalovirus status from the catalog of TCR beta chain sequences, a statistical classification framework was built. V and J gene assignment, in a later analysis, came from comparing TCR nucleotide sequences with IMGT/GENE-DB human TR gene sequences. In a later analysis, CDR3 sequences and most-parsimonious VDJ recombination scenarios were assigned using the TCRdist pipeline. In a later analysis, each TCR beta chain was defined by its CDR3 amino acid sequence together with its V-gene family, and reads lacking a unique V-gene family were excluded. To address suspected cross-contamination and a sequencing artifact, a later analysis removed 550 to 750 highly shared, low-generation-probability nucleotide sequences. A later analysis calculated a clonal expansion index for each public chain from normalized within-repertoire ranks of inferred template counts. In a later analysis, generation probabilities were computed using a VDJ recombination model fitted to out-of-frame rearrangements, and the results were checked against IGoR. In a later analysis, TCR-TCR, TCR-HLA and TCR-CMV co-occurrence was scored with hypergeometric tests, and a repertoire-size bias correction was applied to TCR pairs. To estimate false discovery rates, a later analysis permuted the HLA or CMV assignments 20 times. In a later analysis, co-occurring TCRs were grouped using DBSCAN, with TCRdist sequence similarity added in when clustering inside HLA-allele-positive subsets. Repertoires with fewer than 30,000 or more than 120,000 public chains, plus five repertoires with anomalous nucleotide sharing, were excluded from co-occurrence clustering. The source is immuneACCESS, and TCRdb retained only in-frame sequences with V and J called. Part of the clones is not carried over; for the studies checked, unresolved V genes explain less than half of this, and the remainder is unexplained. The DNA was the basis for D and trimming; V, J and clone size are from that table. Across this sample there are 150,000 or so clones, with under 70% seen only once. The ten most abundant clones make up about 3% of the sample.

Sequencing was carried out using PBMCs. In this chain, TRBV4-1 is recombined with TRBJ1-3; the junction holds 7 bases that match TRBD1. This TCR derives from a woman aged 25 to 39 in good health and CMV-seropositive. The DNA is TGCGCCAGCAGCCAAGATGGGAGACAGGGATTACCTGGAAACACCATATATTTT. Its product reads: CASSQDGRQGLPGNTIYF.